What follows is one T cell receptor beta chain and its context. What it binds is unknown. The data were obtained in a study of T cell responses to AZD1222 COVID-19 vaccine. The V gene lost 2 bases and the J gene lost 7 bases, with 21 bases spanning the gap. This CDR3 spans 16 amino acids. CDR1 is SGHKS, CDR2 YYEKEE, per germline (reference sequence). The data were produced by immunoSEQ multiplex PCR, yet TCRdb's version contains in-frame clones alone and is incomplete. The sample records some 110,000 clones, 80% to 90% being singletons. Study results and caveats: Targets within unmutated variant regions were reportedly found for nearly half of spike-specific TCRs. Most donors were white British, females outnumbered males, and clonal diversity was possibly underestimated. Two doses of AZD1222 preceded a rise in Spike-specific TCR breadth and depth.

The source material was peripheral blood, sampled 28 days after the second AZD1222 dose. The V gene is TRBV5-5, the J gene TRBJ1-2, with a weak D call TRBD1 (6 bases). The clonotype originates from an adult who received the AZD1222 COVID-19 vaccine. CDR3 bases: TGTGCCAGCAGCTTAATTCCACAGGGAGGCTATGGTGGCTACACCTTC. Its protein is CASSLIPQGGYGGYTF.